These 25 T cell receptor beta chains were sequenced from one sample in a study of response to subunit inactivated influenza vaccine. TCRdb itself ran the RT-PCR reads through MiXCR, one entry per CDR3 protein. Of some 570,000 distinct CDR3 sequences in the sample, about 11% were seen once. These data are also associated with another study on T cells expressing NK-cell markers. That study adds: With UMIs, 5'RACE template switching was used to make TCR beta cDNA.

Source: PBMCs from blood, taken on the day of vaccination. All receptors derive from a man aged 50 to 60 who received an inactivated influenza vaccine.

V usage is TRBV2 and J usage is TRBJ2-1; D is perhaps TRBD1 or TRBD2 (5 bases each). Germline V gene lookup returns CDR1 SNHLY and CDR2 FYNNEI. The ends were cut back, 4 bases at V and 9 bases at J, with 16 bases in the middle. The CDR3 extends over 14 amino acids. CDR3 nucleotides: TGTGCCAGCAGTGTCAGAGGGACCCGGGCTGAGCAGTTCTTC. As protein: CASSVRGTRAEQFF.

The rearrangement uses TRBV2 and TRBJ1-3; possibly TRBD1 for D (6 bases). This CDR3 region has 16 residues. The ends were cut back, 5 bases at V and 1 base at J, with 15 bases in the middle. CDR1 and CDR2 from the germline V gene are SNHLY and FYNNEI. The CDR3 DNA follows: TGTGCCAGCAGTACAAAGCGTCAGGGGTCTGGAAACACCATATATTTT. Residues: CASSTKRQGSGNTIYF.

In this sample, this clonotype turned up many times. This chain links TRBV4-3 with TRBJ2-1; 11 nucleotides match TRBD2. Germline V lookup: CDR1 LGHNA, CDR2 YSLEER. After removal of 4 bases from V and 6 bases from J, the junction contained 11 bases not matched to a gene. The CDR3 runs 17 residues. CDR3 in DNA: TGCGCCAGCAGCCGCGGACACGGGACTAGCGGAACCAATGAGCAGTTCTTC. It encodes CASSRGHGTSGTNEQFF.

The chain employs TRBV7-2 and TRBJ1-3, with TRBD1 matching 9 bases. CDR3 length: 16 residues. Germline trimming cut 2 bases from V and 3 bases from J; bases unmatched to any gene: 5. Germline V gene sequence: CDR1 SGHTA, CDR2 FQGNSA. CDR3 region: CASSLRQGEGGNTIYF. The DNA for the CDR3 is TGTGCCAGCAGCTTACGACAGGGGGAGGGTGGAAACACCATATATTTT.

This clonotype was detected a few times. This chain links TRBV25-1 with TRBJ2-7; D tentatively fits TRBD1 or TRBD2 (5 bases each). Trimming shortened V by 1 base and J by 2 bases, and 9 bases separated the two germline ends. Germline V gene lookup returns CDR1 MGHDK and CDR2 SYGVNS. The CDR3 is made up of 14 amino acids. The CDR3 loop reads CASSESLGAYEQYF. Written as DNA, the CDR3 is TGTGCCAGCAGTGAATCTTTGGGGGCCTACGAGCAGTACTTC.

J is TRBJ1-2 and V is TRBV14, with a weak D call TRBD1 (6 bases). The CDR3 contains 15 residues. V lost 3 bases and J lost 3, with 14 bases in between. Germline assignment: CDR1 SGHDN and CDR2 FVKESK. CDR3 nucleotides: TGTGCCAGCAGCCAGGGACGACAGGCTTACTATGGCTACACCTTC. Its protein is CASSQGRQAYYGYTF.

The chain employs TRBV3-1 and TRBJ2-3, with TRBD2 as a possible D gene (6 bases). Looked up from germline, CDR1 is LGHDT and CDR2 is YNNKEL (reference sequence). The CDR3 covers 16 residues. V was trimmed by 0 bases and J by 1 base, leaving 11 bases between them. CDR3 region: CASSQERTGGTDTQYF. The CDR3 region has the DNA TGTGCCAGCAGCCAAGAAAGGACGGGGGGCACAGATACGCAGTATTTT.

This clonotype was counted between two and nine times. The genes are TRBV7-2 and TRBJ2-4; TRBD1 agrees at 7 bases. This CDR3 is 14 amino acids long. In germline, CDR1 is SGHTA, CDR2 FQGNSA. J lost 0 bases, V lost 9 bases, and 5 bases had no gene match. CDR3 sequence reads: CASTTGIAKNIQYF. CDR3 DNA sequence: TGTGCCAGTACGACAGGGATAGCCAAAAACATTCAGTACTTC.

A few counts support this clonotype. The rearrangement uses TRBV3-1 and TRBJ2-5; 7 nucleotides line up with TRBD2. The CDR3 spans 17 residues. Germline V gives CDR1 LGHDT, CDR2 YNNKEL (reference sequence). With 4 bases clipped from V and 2 bases from J, the junction kept 13 bases outside the gene matches. The CDR3: CASSPLMTLARQETQYF. CDR3 nucleotide sequence: TGTGCCAGCAGCCCCCTAATGACACTAGCGAGACAAGAGACCCAGTACTTC.

This clonotype was recorded a few times. The CDR3 DNA reads as TGTGCCAGCGCGTCATCAGGGGGGAAAACTGAAGCTTTCTTT. It codes for CASASSGGKTEAFF. The J gene is TRBJ1-1, the V gene TRBV6-2 or TRBV6-3; TRBD1 aligns across 7 bases. The germline gives CDR1 MNHEY, CDR2 SVGEGT. J was trimmed by 5 bases and V by 8 bases; bases with no gene match: 11. The CDR3 is 14 amino acids.

The gene calls are TRBV29-1 and TRBJ2-5; 8 bases are shared with TRBD1. This CDR3 has 13 residues. Germline V gene data show CDR1 as SQVTM and CDR2 as ANQGSEA. V shed 3 bases and J 7 bases; nucleotides not matched to a gene: 7. CDR3 in amino acids: CSVDARGLGTQYF. CDR3 DNA sequence: TGCAGCGTTGATGCCAGGGGGCTCGGGACCCAGTACTTC.

This clonotype was counted only a few times. The rearrangement uses TRBV3-1 and TRBJ2-1; tentative D call: TRBD2 (7 bases). Germline V gene data show CDR1 as LGHDT and CDR2 as YNNKEL (reference sequence). The CDR3 is 15 residues long. Trimming stripped 2 bases from V and 7 bases from J, with 15 bases between. DNA for the CDR3: TGTGCCAGCAGCCAACGTGGGGGGGCCCGGAATGAGCAGTTCTTC. Translating gives CASSQRGGARNEQFF.

This clonotype was counted at least ten times. CDR3 bases: TGTGCCAGCAGCTTAGAATTTGGGGGAGCCGAGCAGTACTTC. Translating gives CASSLEFGGAEQYF. This rearrangement joins TRBV7-6 to TRBJ2-7; D assignment may be TRBD1 or TRBD2 (5 bases each). This CDR3 has 14 residues. Germline-derived CDR1 and CDR2 are SGHVS and FNYEAQ. Deletions cut 1 base from V and 6 bases from J, with 13 bases between.

The sample holds a few counts of this clonotype. CDR3 sequence: CASRQALPNQPQHF. In nucleotides, the CDR3 is TGTGCCAGCAGACAGGCCCTCCCCAATCAGCCCCAGCATTTT. The chain employs TRBV6-1 and TRBJ1-5; TRBD1 is a possible D gene (5 bases). Germline values: CDR1 MNHNS, CDR2 SASEGT. Trimming left V 6 bases short and J 3 bases short, with 12 bases between. CDR3 size: 14 residues.

This chain links TRBV19 with TRBJ2-3; 9 bases match TRBD1. Germline loops: CDR1 LNHDA, CDR2 SQIVND (reference sequence). The V segment lost 6 bases and the J segment 3 bases; nucleotides outside the gene matches: 7. There are 15 residues in the CDR3. The chain's CDR3 is CASRSGQGRTDTQYF. The CDR3 DNA follows: TGTGCCAGTAGATCCGGACAGGGGAGGACAGATACGCAGTATTTT.

The gene calls are TRBV5-6 and TRBJ2-2; 7 bases are shared with TRBD1. Looked up from germline, CDR1 is SGHDT and CDR2 is YYEEEE. The CDR3 contains 14 residues. V lost 5 bases and J lost 6; bases outside the gene matches: 7. The CDR3 coding sequence is TGTGCCAGCAGTCGGGACAGCGGTGCCGGGGAGCTGTTTTTT. Amino acid sequence: CASSRDSGAGELFF.

In this sample, this clonotype turned up many times. This chain joins TRBV29-1 and TRBJ2-1; D is unclear. The CDR3 is made up of 14 amino acids. Germline lookup yields CDR1 SQVTM and CDR2 ANQGSEA. V was trimmed by 4 bases and J by 0 bases, leaving 10 bases between them. This CDR3 is CSVVPVLSYNEQFF. The CDR3 DNA follows: TGCAGCGTTGTACCGGTCCTCTCCTACAATGAGCAGTTCTTC.

This clonotype appeared a few times. The chain couples TRBV5-1 to TRBJ2-5; the D is unclear. Between the trimmed V and J ends, which lost 1 base and 5 bases, there was a span of 15 bases. The germline V gene has CDR1 SGHRS and CDR2 YFSETQ. The CDR3 is 15 amino acids. CDR3 sequence (DNA): TGCGCCAGCAGCTTGACACCCAGTGATAGGGAGACCCAGTACTTC. Translated: CASSLTPSDRETQYF.

This clonotype showed up just a few times. The chain couples TRBV6-2 or TRBV6-3 to TRBJ2-7; D is unclear. The CDR3 runs 16 residues. The V gene's germline CDR1 is MNHEY and CDR2 SVGEGT. V was shortened by 3 bases and J by 2 bases, with 17 bases between the two germline ends. CDR3 nucleotide sequence: TGTGCCAGCAGTTATGGCGGTCAGACCATTACCTACGAGCAGTACTTC. As protein: CASSYGGQTITYEQYF.

The table lists this clonotype with many counts. The CDR3 sequence: CASSSPPGNTIYF. The CDR3 bases are TGTGCCAGCAGTTCCCCCCCTGGAAACACCATATATTTT. This chain uses TRBV27 with TRBJ1-3; D is ambiguous. This CDR3 has 13 residues. The germline V and J ends were trimmed by 4 bases and 2 bases, with 6 bases remaining between them. CDR1 is MNHEY and CDR2 is SMNVEV in the germline V gene (reference sequence).

This clonotype was observed many times. The CDR3 spells CSAKSQDRVFMNTEAFF. DNA for the CDR3: TGCAGTGCTAAGTCCCAAGACAGGGTATTTATGAACACTGAAGCTTTCTTT. The rearrangement joins TRBV20-1 to TRBJ1-1; 7 bases align to TRBD1. J lost 0 bases, V lost 4 bases, and 14 bases had no gene match. Germline V gives CDR1 DFQATT, CDR2 SNEGSKA (reference sequence). The CDR3 spans 17 residues.

This chain joins TRBV20-1 and TRBJ2-7; unclear D gene. Germline-derived CDR1 and CDR2 are DFQATT and SNEGSKA (reference sequence). This CDR3 spans 13 amino acids. Trimming stripped 2 bases from V and 2 bases from J, with 10 bases between. In DNA form, the CDR3 reads TGCAGTGCTAGACGAGCTGCAACCTACGAGCAGTACTTC. This sequence encodes CSARRAATYEQYF.

The V gene is TRBV4-2, the J gene TRBJ1-6; 9 bases agree with TRBD1. The CDR3 is 17 amino acids. The trim removed 1 base at V and 5 bases at J, leaving 6 bases unmatched. Germline CDR1 is LGHNA and CDR2 is YNFKEQ. The CDR3 nucleotides read TGTGCCAGCAGCCAAGGTTACGGGACAGGGAATAATTCACCCCTCCACTTT. Translated, it gives CASSQGYGTGNNSPLHF.

The sample holds many counts of this clonotype. This sequence joins TRBV7-9 and TRBJ2-3, with TRBD1 matching over 7 bases. The V gene's germline CDR1 is SEHNR and CDR2 FQNEAQ (reference sequence). Germline trimming cut 4 bases from V and 3 bases from J; bases unmatched to any gene: 7. The length of the CDR3 is 15 residues. Here the CDR3 reads CASSWRTGPTDTQYF. The CDR3 bases are TGTGCCAGCAGCTGGAGGACAGGACCGACAGATACGCAGTATTTT.

The chain combines TRBV23-1 with TRBJ1-2, with a possible D match to TRBD1 (6 bases). TRBV23-1 is identified as an open reading frame with a role that is uncertain. Trimming stripped 7 bases from V and 5 bases from J, with 20 bases between. This CDR3 is 15 amino acids long. CDR3 loop: CASKSWEAGAYGYTF. The DNA of the CDR3 is TGCGCCAGCAAATCGTGGGAGGCGGGGGCATATGGCTACACCTTC.